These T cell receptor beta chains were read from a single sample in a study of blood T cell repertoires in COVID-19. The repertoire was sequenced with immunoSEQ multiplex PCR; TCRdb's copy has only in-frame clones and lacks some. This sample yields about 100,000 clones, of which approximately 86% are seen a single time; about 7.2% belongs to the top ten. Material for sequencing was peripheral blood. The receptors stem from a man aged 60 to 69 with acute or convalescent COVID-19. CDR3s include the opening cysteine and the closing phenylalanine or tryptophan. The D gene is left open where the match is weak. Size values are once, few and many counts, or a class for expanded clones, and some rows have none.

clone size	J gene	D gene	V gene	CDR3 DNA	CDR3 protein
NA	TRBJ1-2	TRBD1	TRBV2	TGTGCCAGCAGCCGGAGTCAGGGGGTCTCTAACTATGGCTACACCTTC	CASSRSQGVSNYGYTF
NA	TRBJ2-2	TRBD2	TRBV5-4	TGTGCCAGCAGCCCCGCGGGGGGGCGGAACGGGGAGCTGTTTTTT	CASSPAGGRNGELFF
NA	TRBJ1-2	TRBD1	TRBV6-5	TGTGCCAGCAGCAGTGAACTTGGACAGGGGAGCTACACCTTC	CASSSELGQGSYTF
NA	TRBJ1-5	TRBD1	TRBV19	TGTGCCAGTAGACTAAGGACAGGAGCGAGCAATCAGCCCCAGCATTTT	CASRLRTGASNQPQHF
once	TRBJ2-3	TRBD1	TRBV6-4	TGTGCCAGCAGTGACTCGGGGACAGGCACAGATACGCAGTATTTT	CASSDSGTGTDTQYF
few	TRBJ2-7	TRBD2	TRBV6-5	TGTGCCAGCACTCAACCGGGACTACCCTACGAGCAGTACTTC	CASTQPGLPYEQYF
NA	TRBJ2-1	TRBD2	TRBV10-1	TGCGCCAGCAGCGGCCCGGGACTAGCAGCCTCGGGGGAGCAGTTCTTC	CASSGPGLAASGEQFF
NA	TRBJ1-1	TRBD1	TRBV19	TGTGCCAGTAGTCCCCAGACAGGGATGAACACTGAAGCTTTCTTT	CASSPQTGMNTEAFF
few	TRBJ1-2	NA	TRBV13	TGTGCCAGCAGCTTAGGCCCCAGTGGCTACACCTTC	CASSLGPSGYTF
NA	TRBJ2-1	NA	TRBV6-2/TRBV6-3	TGTGCCAGCAGTTACGAGGGATACAATGAGCAGTTCTTC	CASSYEGYNEQFF
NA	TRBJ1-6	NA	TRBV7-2	TGTGCCAGCAGCGCCCTAAGTTCACCCCTCCACTTT	CASSALSSPLHF
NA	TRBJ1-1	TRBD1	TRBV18	TGTGCCAGCTCACGTGGGACAGGGAACACTGAAGCTTTCTTT	CASSRGTGNTEAFF
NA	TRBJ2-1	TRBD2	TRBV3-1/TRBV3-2	TGTGCCAGCAGCCCCAGGAGCGGGGGAGTGTACAATGAGCAGTTCTTC	CASSPRSGGVYNEQFF
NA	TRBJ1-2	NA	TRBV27	TGTGCCTCTGGGAGTCAGGCGCAATCCTTCGGCTACACCTTC	CASGSQAQSFGYTF
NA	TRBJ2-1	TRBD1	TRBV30	TGTGCCTGGAGTCTTCAGGGGGCGATGGACAATGAGCAGTTCTTC	CAWSLQGAMDNEQFF
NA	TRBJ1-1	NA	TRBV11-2	TGTGCCAGCAGCTGGGGCAGGAGGAACACTGAAGCTTTCTTT	CASSWGRRNTEAFF
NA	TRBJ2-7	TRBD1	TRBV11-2	TGTGCCAGCAGCTTAGGGACAGGGATCTACGAGCAGTACTTC	CASSLGTGIYEQYF
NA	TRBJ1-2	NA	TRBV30	TGTGCCTGGAGTGTATTGGCTGAGCGGGGCTACACCTTC	CAWSVLAERGYTF
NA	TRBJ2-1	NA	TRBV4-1	TGCGCCAGCAGCCTGACCCCCTTAAGCGCTAGCTCCTACAATGAGCAGTTCTTC	CASSLTPLSASSYNEQFF
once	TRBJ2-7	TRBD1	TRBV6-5	TGTGCCAGCCTTAACGCAGGGGGCTGGGAGCAGTACTTC	CASLNAGGWEQYF
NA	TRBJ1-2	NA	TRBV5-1	TGCGCCAGCAGCTTCGCCCGGGGTATTAACTATGGCTACACCTTC	CASSFARGINYGYTF